Each of the 32 T cell receptor beta chains below was sequenced from the same sample in a study of response to subunit inactivated influenza vaccine. A single record per CDR3 protein comes from TCRdb applying MiXCR to the RT-PCR reads. The sample lists roughly 500,000 distinct CDR3 sequences, under 30% occurring once. These same data were also listed under a study on T cells expressing NK-cell markers. That report adds: UMI-tagged 5'RACE template switching yielded the TCR beta cDNA.

The sample was CD4+ T cells sorted from PBMCs, taken 12 days after vaccination. The source is a man aged 45-65 years who received an inactivated influenza vaccine.

The chain couples TRBV5-1 to TRBJ2-2; no firm D call. Germline values: CDR1 SGHRS, CDR2 YFSETQ. The V and J ends lost 0 bases and 1 base respectively, with 10 bases between them. This CDR3 contains 16 residues. The CDR3 DNA is TGCGCCAGCAGCTTGGGGGTCTCCTTGAACACCGGGGAGCTGTTTTTT. Translation gives CASSLGVSLNTGELFF.

This clonotype was picked up a small number of times. The genes are TRBV2 and TRBJ2-6; no clear D. V lost 4 bases and J lost 0, with 10 bases in between. Germline assignment: CDR1 SNHLY and CDR2 FYNNEI. This CDR3 contains 16 residues. CDR3 nucleotides: TGTGCCAGCAGTGCCAAAGGGTACTCTGGGGCCAACGTCCTGACTTTC. Encoded protein: CASSAKGYSGANVLTF.

This clonotype has more than one count but fewer than ten. The genes are TRBV15 and TRBJ2-7; D not resolved. Trimming took off 1 base at V and 4 bases at J, with 5 bases between the two ends. This CDR3 is built from 12 residues. Germline loops: CDR1 LNHNV, CDR2 YYDKDF (reference sequence). The chain's CDR3 is CATSRVRYEQYF. In nucleotides, the CDR3 is TGTGCCACCAGCAGAGTACGTTACGAGCAGTACTTC.

V is TRBV6-2 or TRBV6-3 and J is TRBJ2-1; D gene uncertain. The CDR3 covers 14 residues. CDR1 MNHEY and CDR2 SVGEGT come from the germline V gene. V was pared by 0 bases and J by 8 bases, with 11 bases between. The CDR3 reads CASSYSYSLDEQFF. The DNA for the CDR3 is TGTGCCAGCAGTTACTCATACAGTCTCGATGAGCAGTTCTTC.

This clonotype was observed a handful of times. The DNA of the CDR3 is TGTGCCATTGACAAATCCTACGAGCAGTACTTC. Protein sequence: CAIDKSYEQYF. The rearrangement joins TRBV6-1 to TRBJ2-7; D is undetermined. Germline V gives CDR1 MNHNS, CDR2 SASEGT. The CDR3 loop spans 11 amino acids. The germline V and J ends were trimmed by 10 bases and 1 base, with 8 bases remaining between them.

This clonotype was seen only a few times. CDR3 sequence (DNA): TGCAGTGTCAATCCGGGACTAGCGACACCAAAAGAGACCCAGTACTTC. It is translated as CSVNPGLATPKETQYF. The V gene is TRBV20-1, the J gene TRBJ2-5; 10 bases line up with TRBD2. Germline V gene lookup returns CDR1 DFQATT and CDR2 SNEGSKA (reference sequence). V dropped 7 bases and J dropped 3; count of bases not matched to a gene: 14. The CDR3 length is 16 residues.

The rearrangement joins TRBV20-1 to TRBJ2-6; D not resolved. V lost 3 bases and J lost 4, with 10 bases in between. Germline V gives CDR1 DFQATT, CDR2 SNEGSKA (reference sequence). CDR3 length: 14 amino acids. This chain's CDR3 is CSASKGSGANVLTF. CDR3 sequence (DNA): TGCAGTGCTAGTAAGGGATCCGGGGCCAACGTCCTGACTTTC.

This clonotype has just a few counts. The chain couples TRBV30 to TRBJ2-2; possibly TRBD1 or TRBD2 for D (5 bases each). In germline, CDR1 is GTSNPN, CDR2 SVGIG (reference sequence). V was trimmed by 0 bases and J by 4 bases, leaving 9 bases between them. The CDR3 runs to 14 residues. The CDR3 nucleotides read TGTGCCTGGAGTGTCCTTGGGGGCACCGGGGAGCTGTTTTTT. It codes for CAWSVLGGTGELFF. Full variable domain (rest looked up from reference TRBV30 and TRBJ2-2): SQTIHQWPATLVQPVGSPLSLECTVEGTSNPNLYWYRQAAGRGLQLLFYSVGIGQISSEVPQNLSASRPQDRQFILSSKKLLLSDSGFYLCAWSVLGGTGELFFGEGSRLTVL.

V usage is TRBV28 and J usage is TRBJ2-7; D possibly corresponds to TRBD1 (6 bases). The CDR3 length is 14 residues. V was cut by 7 bases and J by 6 bases, with 19 bases left in between. Germline-derived CDR1 and CDR2 are MDHEN and SYDVKM. Here the CDR3 DNA reads TGTGCCAGCACCAACAGGGTTAGAGTCCGCGAGCAGTACTTC. It codes for CASTNRVRVREQYF.

V gene TRBV3-1 combines with J gene TRBJ2-7; 10 bases line up with TRBD1. CDR3 length equals 15 residues. The germline gives CDR1 LGHDT, CDR2 YNNKEL (reference sequence). The V and J ends lost 1 base and 3 bases, in that order; junction bases with no gene match: 3. The CDR3 nucleotides read TGTGCCAGCAGCCAAGGGAGGACAGGGGGCTACGAGCAGTACTTC. This translates into CASSQGRTGGYEQYF.

This clonotype was observed a handful of times. The gene calls are TRBV20-1 and TRBJ2-7; TRBD2 aligns across 11 bases. The germline CDR1 and CDR2 sequences are DFQATT and SNEGSKA (reference sequence). The V gene end was trimmed by 3 bases and the J gene end by 6 bases; junction bases not matched to a gene: 7. CDR3 length: 14 amino acids. The chain's CDR3 is CSARASGGPFEQYF. In DNA form, the CDR3 reads TGCAGTGCTAGGGCTAGCGGGGGGCCTTTCGAGCAGTACTTC.

This clonotype was observed a handful of times. The chain uses TRBV11-1 and TRBJ1-4; 7 bases map to TRBD1. The ends lost 5 bases at V and 0 bases at J; junction bases unmatched: 18. From germline, CDR1 is SGHAT and CDR2 FQDESV (reference sequence). The CDR3 is 20 residues long. The CDR3 DNA reads as TGTGCCAGCAGCCCTTCGATGGTGACAGGGCAAGGGGCAACTAATGAAAAACTGTTTTTT. It yields the protein CASSPSMVTGQGATNEKLFF.

This chain connects TRBV24-1 to TRBJ2-3; D not certain. V was shortened by 0 bases and J by 6 bases, with 9 bases between the two germline ends. The CDR3 runs 14 residues. CDR1 is KGHDR and CDR2 is SFDVKD in the germline V gene. CDR3 in DNA: TGTGCCACCAGTGATTTGGACTTCGGGGATACGCAGTATTTT. Amino acids: CATSDLDFGDTQYF.

As to this clonotype: A read error may produce the germline difference seen at one junction end. V usage is TRBV20-1 and J usage is TRBJ2-1, with 10 bases fitting TRBD2. The CDR3 extends over 17 amino acids. Germline CDR1 reads DFQATT; CDR2 reads SNEGSKA (reference sequence). The CDR3 nucleotides read TGCTGTGCTAGAGGGTTCCTAGCGGGAGATGTGTACAATGAGCAGTTCTTC. Its protein product is CCARGFLAGDVYNEQFF.

The rearrangement uses TRBV7-2 and TRBJ2-1, with a possible D match to TRBD2 (6 bases). The V and J ends lost 1 base and 4 bases respectively, with 11 bases between them. This CDR3 is built from 15 residues. The germline gives CDR1 SGHTA, CDR2 FQGNSA. The CDR3 sequence: CASSLGSGHYNEQFF. In DNA, the CDR3 is TGTGCCAGCAGCTTAGGTAGCGGCCATTACAATGAGCAGTTCTTC.

The chain is built from TRBV20-1 and TRBJ2-1; tentatively, D is TRBD2 (5 bases). Germline V lookup: CDR1 DFQATT, CDR2 SNEGSKA (reference sequence). The CDR3 extends over 14 amino acids. The V end lost 6 bases, the J end lost 5 bases, and 17 bases lay between the germline ends. The CDR3 here is CSAPSGAGDNEQFF. CDR3 sequence (DNA): TGCAGTGCCCCATCAGGCGCGGGTGACAATGAGCAGTTCTTC.

This clonotype was found a few times. The chain links TRBV5-8 to TRBJ1-5; tentative D call: TRBD1 (5 bases). V was shortened by 4 bases and J by 2 bases, with 10 bases between the two germline ends. Germline CDR1 and CDR2: SGHTS and YDEGEE. The CDR3 spans 14 residues. The CDR3 here is CASSRGGGNQPQHF. Here the CDR3 DNA reads TGTGCCAGCAGCAGGGGCGGTGGCAATCAGCCCCAGCATTTT.

This clonotype has just a few counts. This chain uses TRBV27 with TRBJ2-7, with 14 bases identical to TRBD2. This CDR3 has 16 amino acids. Germline CDR1 MNHEY, CDR2 SMNVEV (reference sequence). Unmatched junction bases numbered 7, after V lost 5 bases and J lost 4 bases. CDR3 amino acids: CASSIGTSGRGYEQYF. CDR3 in DNA: TGTGCCAGCAGTATAGGGACTAGCGGGAGAGGATACGAGCAGTACTTC.

This clonotype has a handful of counts. V is TRBV6-1 and J is TRBJ2-7; D not resolved. This CDR3 comprises 16 residues. V was shortened by 2 bases and J by 5 bases, with 19 bases between the two germline ends. The germline gives CDR1 MNHNS, CDR2 SASEGT. This chain's CDR3 is CASSEQIRPPVDEQYF. In DNA, the CDR3 is TGTGCCAGCAGTGAACAGATCCGCCCGCCCGTAGACGAGCAGTACTTC.

V gene TRBV15 combines with J gene TRBJ2-7; tentative D call: TRBD1 (5 bases). The CDR3 is made up of 14 amino acids. V dropped 3 bases and J dropped 2 bases, with 11 bases sitting between them. Germline CDR1 LNHNV, CDR2 YYDKDF (reference sequence). The CDR3 sequence is CATSRRSGTYEQYF. The CDR3 nucleotides read TGTGCCACCAGCAGGAGGTCAGGGACCTACGAGCAGTACTTC.

This clonotype turned up a few times. This rearrangement joins TRBV2 to TRBJ2-5, with 7 bases fitting TRBD1. The CDR3 runs 14 residues. Losses at the gene ends were 7 bases for V and 2 bases for J; bases not matched to a gene: 7. Per germline, CDR1 SNHLY and CDR2 FYNNEI. The CDR3 DNA is TGTGCCAGCACCAACGACAGGGTTCAAGAGACCCAGTACTTC. It encodes CASTNDRVQETQYF. The complete variable domain, with remaining parts taken from reference TRBV2 and TRBJ2-5, reads EPEVTQTPSHQVTQMGQEVILRCVPISNHLYFYWYRQILGQKVEFLVSFYNNEISEKSEIFDDQFSVERPDGSNFTLKIRSTKLEDSAMYFCASTNDRVQETQYFGPGTRLLVL.

This chain connects TRBV2 to TRBJ1-2; maybe TRBD1 (5 bases). Germline V gene lookup returns CDR1 SNHLY and CDR2 FYNNEI. Between the trimmed V and J ends, which lost 7 bases and 8 bases, there was a span of 14 bases. The CDR3 extends over 12 amino acids. CDR3 residues: CASTRRREGYTF. In DNA form, the CDR3 reads TGTGCCAGCACCCGGCGCAGGGAGGGCTACACCTTC.

V gene TRBV12-3 or TRBV12-4 combines with J gene TRBJ2-7; perhaps TRBD2 as D (6 bases). This CDR3 is 16 amino acids long. V lost 5 bases to trimming and J lost 2 bases, with 19 bases between them. DNA of the CDR3: TGTGCCAGCAGTGGGGCCGGTAGTAGCGGCCCCTACGAGCAGTACTTC. Amino acids: CASSGAGSSGPYEQYF.

V usage is TRBV10-3 and J usage is TRBJ2-2; D is undetermined. Germline V gene sequence: CDR1 ENHRY, CDR2 SYGVKD. CDR3 length: 17 residues. V lost 3 bases to trimming and J lost 1 base, with 15 bases between them. DNA for the CDR3: TGTGCCATCAGTGACCCTCTTTTGTCCAGGAACACCGGGGAGCTGTTTTTT. It encodes CAISDPLLSRNTGELFF.

The chain links TRBV29-1 to TRBJ2-7, with 8 bases that match TRBD1. The CDR3 sequence is 13 residues long. The J segment lost 3 bases and the V segment lost 7 bases, leaving 8 bases of the junction unmatched. Germline loops: CDR1 SQVTM, CDR2 ANQGSEA. The CDR3 DNA follows: TGCAGCGCCGGCGGGGACAGGTACTACGAGCAGTACTTC. Translated: CSAGGDRYYEQYF.

This chain links TRBV14 with TRBJ1-1; unclear D gene. The CDR3 is made up of 13 amino acids. V was shortened by 7 bases and J by 2 bases, with 11 bases between the two germline ends. Germline CDR1 and CDR2: SGHDN and FVKESK. Here the CDR3 DNA reads TGTGCCAGCATGACACAGAGAAACACTGAAGCTTTCTTT. It specifies CASMTQRNTEAFF.

This chain joins TRBV7-2 and TRBJ2-1; TRBD2 matches 14 bases. J was trimmed by 8 bases and V by 4 bases; bases with no gene match: 4. Germline V gives CDR1 SGHTA, CDR2 FQGNSA. This CDR3 comprises 15 residues. CDR3 residues: CASSWTSGGRYEQFF. The CDR3 DNA reads as TGTGCCAGCAGCTGGACTAGCGGGGGGAGGTATGAGCAGTTCTTC.

This clonotype was seen only a few times. This chain links TRBV6-1 with TRBJ2-7; 8 nucleotides match TRBD1. The CDR3 totals 14 residues. Germline loops: CDR1 MNHNS, CDR2 SASEGT. V trimming: 8 bases; J trimming: 9 bases; junction bases outside the gene matches: 15. The DNA for the CDR3 is TGTGCCAGCCGGGACAGGACCCGTGGGTTTGGGCAGTACTTC. Residues: CASRDRTRGFGQYF.

This chain connects TRBV10-3 to TRBJ1-1; TRBD1 matches 9 bases. CDR3 length equals 11 residues. Per germline, CDR1 ENHRY and CDR2 SYGVKD. V dropped 4 bases and J dropped 11; count of bases not matched to a gene: 2. The CDR3 loop is CAISGQGVAFF. CDR3 in DNA: TGTGCCATCAGTGGACAGGGGGTGGCTTTCTTT.

This clonotype has just one count. The V and J genes are TRBV7-6 and TRBJ2-5, with 11 positions matching TRBD2. The germline V gene has CDR1 SGHVS and CDR2 FNYEAQ. The CDR3 length is 17 residues. V shed 4 bases, J shed 3 bases, and the junction held 10 bases outside the gene matches. In nucleotides, the CDR3 is TGTGCCAGCAGCTCCTTACTAGCGGGGGAGCAAAAAGAGACCCAGTACTTC. It is translated as CASSSLLAGEQKETQYF.

The chain employs TRBV5-1 and TRBJ2-1; possibly TRBD2 for D (5 bases). Trimming stripped 4 bases from V and 8 bases from J, with 16 bases between. Germline CDR1 reads SGHRS; CDR2 reads YFSETQ. CDR3 length equals 14 residues. This chain's CDR3 is CASSEGLMEDEQFF. In nucleotides, the CDR3 is TGCGCCAGCAGCGAAGGACTGATGGAGGATGAGCAGTTCTTC.

This clonotype was recorded at least ten times. This rearrangement joins TRBV28 to TRBJ2-7; the D gene is possibly TRBD2 (5 bases). Per germline, CDR1 MDHEN and CDR2 SYDVKM. The CDR3 has 14 residues. CDR3 protein: CASSVGSMSYEQYF. In DNA, the CDR3 is TGTGCTTCGTCAGTGGGGAGCATGTCCTACGAGCAGTACTTC.